Shown below are 7 T cell receptor beta chains from a single sample sequenced in a study of persistence of HIV-infected CD4 T cells. Stimulation used approximately 10 ug/mL lysate from CMV-infected fibroblasts. CD40L/CD69 double-negative CD45RO-high memory CD4+ T cells were collected. Their specific antigens are unknown. The libraries were made with immunoSEQ version 4 in survey mode. Only in-frame clones appear in the TCRdb table, and some are missing; sequencing was by immunoSEQ multiplex PCR. The profile shows 25,000 to 30,000 clones, roughly 80% of them singletons. The specimen comprised CD4+ T cells sorted from PBMCs after approximately 18-hour stimulation, sampled from a patient who received antiretroviral therapy. The receptors stem from an adult woman with HIV who was CMV-seropositive.

This clone showed up just once. This rearrangement joins TRBV19 to TRBJ1-3; no clear D. Per the germline V gene, CDR1 is LNHDA and CDR2 is SQIVND (reference sequence). V lost 10 bases, J lost 0 bases, and 10 bases lay in between. This CDR3 contains 13 residues. The CDR3: CATTLSSGNTIYF. The CDR3 region has the DNA TGTGCCACCACCCTCAGCTCTGGAAACACCATATATTTT.

The chain carries TRBV9 and TRBJ2-2; weak D call: TRBD2 (6 bases). The CDR3 covers 14 residues. V lost 2 bases and J 3 bases, leaving 8 bases between the germline ends. Germline loops: CDR1 SGDLS, CDR2 YYNGEE. In DNA form, the CDR3 reads TGTGCCAGCAGCGTTGGGACTTACACCGGGGAGCTGTTTTTT. Protein: CASSVGTYTGELFF. Full variable domain (remainder filled in from reference TRBV9 and TRBJ2-2): DSGVTQTPKHLITATGQRVTLRCSPRSGDLSVYWYQQSLDQGLQFLIQYYNGEERAKGNILERFSAQQFPDLHSELNLSSLELGDSALYFCASSVGTYTGELFFGEGSRLTVL.

This clone was detected only a few times. The CDR3 region has the DNA TGTGCCAGCAGCTTAGGGCAGATCTATAATTCACCCCTCCACTTT. Its protein is CASSLGQIYNSPLHF. This chain links TRBV7-6 with TRBJ1-6; D gene unclear. Germline lookup yields CDR1 SGHVS and CDR2 FNYEAQ. CDR3 length: 15 amino acids. V shed 1 base and J shed 3 bases, with 7 bases lying between them.

The J gene is TRBJ1-2, the V gene TRBV20-1; no definite D call. This CDR3 region has 11 residues. CDR1 and CDR2 from the germline V gene are DFQATT and SNEGSKA (reference sequence). V was trimmed by 6 bases and J by 5 bases, leaving 10 bases between them. CDR3 in DNA: TGCAGTGCCCAGCTGACTTATGGCTACACCTTC. Residues: CSAQLTYGYTF.

This clone has just one count. This rearrangement joins TRBV30 to TRBJ1-2, with a tentative D call TRBD1 (5 bases). The germline gives CDR1 GTSNPN, CDR2 SVGIG (reference sequence). The CDR3 length is 15 residues. V dropped 5 bases and J dropped 8 bases, with 24 bases sitting between them. CDR3 sequence (DNA): TGTGCCTGGGGTCTACCGGGACTCCGACGGGGAGGCTACACCTTC. Translated: CAWGLPGLRRGGYTF.

V usage is TRBV5-1 and J usage is TRBJ1-5; no reliable D call. Germline loops: CDR1 SGHRS, CDR2 YFSETQ. Trimming took 0 bases from V and 1 from J, leaving 2 bases between them. The CDR3 runs 13 residues. The CDR3 DNA reads TGCGCCAGCAGCTTGGACAGCAATCAGCCCCAGCATTTT. This translates into CASSLDSNQPQHF.

The CDR3 nucleotides are TGTGCCACCCGGGGCCTCTCCTACAATGAGCAGTTCTTC. Encoded protein: CATRGLSYNEQFF. This chain links TRBV25-1 with TRBJ2-1; D may match TRBD1 or TRBD2 (5 bases each). V lost 10 bases and J 0 bases, leaving 10 bases between the germline ends. This CDR3 has 13 residues. Germline loops: CDR1 MGHDK, CDR2 SYGVNS.